The sequence of this T cell receptor (beta chain) was determined in a study of blood T cells in healthy people across ages. Overall study results and limits: Relative to aged donors, long-lived donors carried more naive CD4+ cells and displayed higher diversity.

On this clonotype: The antigen is not known.

CDR3 length equals 15 residues. Germline V gives CDR1 SEHNR, CDR2 FQNEAQ (reference sequence). V lost 5 bases and J 0 bases, leaving 11 bases between the germline ends. A sample-barcoded 5' primer and a J-beta primer mix were used in a second PCR of about 7 to 12 cycles. Unique molecular identifiers of 12 random nucleotides labeled each cDNA. TCRdb re-called the 5' RACE reads with MiXCR, one entry per CDR3 protein. Of some 1,500,000 distinct CDR3 sequences detected, 35% to 45% appear once; the ten largest clones hold 4%. The J gene is TRBJ2-1, the V gene TRBV7-9; TRBD1 might be the D (5 bases). This clonotype originated in a woman aged 18 to 35 in good health. Material for sequencing was blood. The CDR3: CASSHSTASYNEQFF. CDR3 sequence (DNA): TGTGCCAGCAGCCATTCGACAGCCTCCTACAATGAGCAGTTCTTC. The variable domain in full, completed from reference TRBV7-9 and TRBJ2-1, reads DTGVSQNPRHKITKRGQNVTFRCDPISEHNRLYWYRQTLGQGPEFLTYFQNEAQLEKSRLLSDRFSAERPKGSFSTLEIQRTEQGDSAMYLCASSHSTASYNEQFFGPGTRLTVL.